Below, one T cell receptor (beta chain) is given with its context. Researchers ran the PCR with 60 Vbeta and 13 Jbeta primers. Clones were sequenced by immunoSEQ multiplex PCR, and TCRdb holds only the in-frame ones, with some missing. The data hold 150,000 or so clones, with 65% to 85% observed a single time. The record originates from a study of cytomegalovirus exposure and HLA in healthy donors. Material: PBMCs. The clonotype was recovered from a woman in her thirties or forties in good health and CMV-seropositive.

CDR3 residues: CASSATTGPNTEAFF. The CDR3 DNA reads as TGCGCCAGCAGCGCAACGACAGGACCTAACACTGAAGCTTTCTTT. The chain uses TRBV5-1 and TRBJ1-1, with a weak D call TRBD1 (6 bases). The CDR3 sequence is 15 residues long. V was trimmed by 4 bases and J by 2 bases, leaving 15 bases between them. CDR1 SGHRS and CDR2 YFSETQ come from the germline V gene.